The 26 T cell receptor beta chains listed next were all sequenced from one sample in a study of cytomegalovirus exposure and HLA in healthy donors. 60 Vbeta and 13 Jbeta primers were used in PCR. Sequenced by immunoSEQ multiplex PCR; TCRdb stores in-frame clones only, minus some. This sample has 150,000 to 200,000 clones; 70% occur once, and the top ten carry 4.7%. Sequences were obtained from PBMCs. Receptors were obtained from a man aged 18 to 29 in good health and CMV-seropositive.

Here the CDR3 reads CASSLSGSGRVLGTQYF. The CDR3 DNA is TGTGCCAGCAGCTTAAGCGGTAGCGGGAGGGTGTTAGGTACGCAGTATTTT. The V gene is TRBV7-8, the J gene TRBJ2-3, with 11 bases fitting TRBD2. Germline loops: CDR1 SGHVS, CDR2 FQNEAQ. The CDR3 length is 17 residues. V lost 2 bases and J lost 8; bases outside the gene matches: 12.

This clone turned up a few times. The rearrangement joins TRBV6-1 to TRBJ1-5, with D unclear. This CDR3 region has 13 residues. CDR1 and CDR2 (germline): MNHNS, SASEGT. The V end lost 2 bases, the J end lost 9 bases, and 11 bases lay between the germline ends. DNA for the CDR3: TGTGCCAGCAGTGAATTCCCGACTGGGCCCCAGCATTTT. This encodes CASSEFPTGPQHF.

The chain links TRBV7-9 to TRBJ2-5, with 10 bases that match TRBD2. Looked up from germline, CDR1 is SEHNR and CDR2 is FQNEAQ (reference sequence). V lost 5 bases and J lost 2; bases outside the gene matches: 5. This CDR3 spans 15 amino acids. The CDR3: CASSLGLAQQETQYF. CDR3 DNA sequence: TGTGCCAGCAGCCTGGGACTAGCGCAACAAGAGACCCAGTACTTC.

The chain recombines TRBV11-3 with TRBJ2-5; a possible D gene is TRBD1 (8 bases). V was shortened by 3 bases and J by 1 base, with 18 bases between the two germline ends. The CDR3 sequence is 17 residues long. The V gene's germline CDR1 is SGHNT and CDR2 YENEEA. Written as DNA, the CDR3 is TGTGCCAGCAGCTTGGGCGACAGGGGAGGGTCCCAAGAGACCCAGTACTTC. Amino acids: CASSLGDRGGSQETQYF.

The chain couples TRBV10-3 to TRBJ2-1, with 9 nucleotides matching TRBD2. This CDR3 has 16 amino acids. V was clipped by 2 bases and J by 7 bases; unmatched bases: 9. Germline V gene data show CDR1 as ENHRY and CDR2 as SYGVKD. In DNA, the CDR3 is TGTGCCATCAGTGAGAGTGGCGGGAGGGTCGGGAATGAGCAGTTCTTC. It codes for CAISESGGRVGNEQFF.

The rearrangement joins TRBV6-5 to TRBJ2-1, with D possibly being TRBD2 (6 bases). Germline V CDR1 and CDR2: MNHEY, SVGAGI. V shed 7 bases and J shed 2 bases, with 12 bases lying between them. The CDR3 has 14 amino acids. The CDR3, as DNA: TGTGCCAGCAAAGGGAGGATAACCTACAATGAGCAGTTCTTC. Translating it yields CASKGRITYNEQFF.

V is TRBV15 and J is TRBJ2-1; 10 bases fit TRBD2. This CDR3 comprises 16 residues. Germline CDR1 is LNHNV and CDR2 is YYDKDF (reference sequence). J was trimmed by 4 bases and V by 0 bases; bases with no gene match: 3. CDR3 DNA: TGTGCCACCAGCAGAGATTCTAGCGGGGGATACAATGAGCAGTTCTTC. It specifies CATSRDSSGGYNEQFF.

The chain has TRBV10-3 and TRBJ2-3, with 11 nucleotides matching TRBD1. The CDR3 has 15 residues. CDR1 is ENHRY, CDR2 SYGVKD, per germline. With V trimmed by 7 bases and J by 4 bases, 7 bases remained unmatched. DNA for the CDR3: TGTGCCATCACCGGGACAGGGGGGCGGGCAGATACGCAGTATTTT. Residues: CAITGTGGRADTQYF.

The chain couples TRBV12-1 to TRBJ1-2; the table's D gene call, TRBD1, was not cross checked with the DNA. TRBV12-1 is deemed a pseudogene. CDR3 length equals 17 residues. This CDR3 is CASSSPGHRAGGYGYTF. Here the CDR3 DNA reads TGTGCCAGCAGCTCCCCGGGACATAGGGCAGGGGGGTATGGCTACACCTTC.

The chain couples TRBV2 to TRBJ1-5; 8 positions agree with TRBD1. CDR1 and CDR2 from the germline V gene are SNHLY and FYNNEI. The CDR3 extends over 15 amino acids. V lost 1 base and J lost 5; bases outside the gene matches: 4. The chain's CDR3 is CASSEDGTGHQPQHF. CDR3 DNA: TGTGCCAGCAGTGAAGATGGGACAGGTCATCAGCCCCAGCATTTT. The full variable domain, completed using reference TRBV2 and TRBJ1-5, is EPEVTQTPSHQVTQMGQEVILRCVPISNHLYFYWYRQILGQKVEFLVSFYNNEISEKSEIFDDQFSVERPDGSNFTLKIRSTKLEDSAMYFCASSEDGTGHQPQHFGDGTRLSIL.

The chain couples TRBV25-1 to TRBJ1-2, with 7 bases identical to TRBD1. Germline V gene lookup returns CDR1 MGHDK and CDR2 SYGVNS. This CDR3 comprises 14 residues. V was clipped by 4 bases and J by 5 bases; unmatched bases: 7. In DNA form, the CDR3 reads TGTGCCAGCAGTGTTACAGGGGTAGGGTATGGCTACACCTTC. It translates to CASSVTGVGYGYTF.

V usage is TRBV5-6 and J usage is TRBJ1-5, with D possibly TRBD1 on 6 matching bases. Trimming cost V 0 bases and J 5 bases, with 9 bases left between them. Per germline, CDR1 SGHDT and CDR2 YYEEEE. The CDR3 contains 14 residues. The DNA of the CDR3 is TGTGCCAGCAGCTTGGGGCCAGGGGATCAGCCCCAGCATTTT. Translation: CASSLGPGDQPQHF.

This clone came up a few times. The chain carries TRBV19 and TRBJ1-2; D not resolved. CDR3 length equals 15 residues. The V and J ends lost 0 bases and 2 bases respectively, with 10 bases between them. Germline CDR1 and CDR2: LNHDA and SQIVND (reference sequence). Here the CDR3 DNA reads TGTGCCAGTAGTATAGATTGGCCAGGCAACTATGGCTACACCTTC. Translated, it gives CASSIDWPGNYGYTF.

The table lists this clone with a few counts. V is TRBV30 and J is TRBJ2-2, with a possible D match to TRBD1 (6 bases). V dropped 1 base and J dropped 2 bases, with 11 bases sitting between them. The CDR3 consists of 15 residues. The germline CDR1 and CDR2 sequences are GTSNPN and SVGIG (reference sequence). The CDR3 DNA reads TGTGCCTGGAGTGAGGGGACAACAAACACCGGGGAGCTGTTTTTT. It is translated as CAWSEGTTNTGELFF.

The genes are TRBV10-2 and TRBJ1-2; the D gene is possibly TRBD1 (5 bases). V was shortened by 0 bases and J by 6 bases, with 8 bases between the two germline ends. Germline-derived CDR1 and CDR2 are WSHSY and SAAADI. The CDR3 loop spans 13 amino acids. The CDR3 region is CASSESLGDGYTF. The CDR3 DNA is TGCGCCAGCAGTGAGTCTCTAGGGGATGGCTACACCTTC.

This clone has just a few counts. The chain recombines TRBV28 with TRBJ2-1, with D possibly TRBD1 on 5 matching bases. Deletions cut 4 bases from V and 6 bases from J, with 13 bases between. The CDR3 is 14 residues long. Germline loops: CDR1 MDHEN, CDR2 SYDVKM. CDR3 loop: CASSWYRGRNEQFF. As DNA, the CDR3 is TGTGCCAGCAGTTGGTATAGGGGTCGCAATGAGCAGTTCTTC.

The gene calls are TRBV7-2 and TRBJ2-1, with TRBD2 matching 14 bases. The germline CDR1 and CDR2 sequences are SGHTA and FQGNSA. V dropped 6 bases and J dropped 10; count of bases not matched to a gene: 8. CDR3 length equals 15 residues. CDR3 DNA sequence: TGTGCCAGCAGACCGGGACTAGCGGGAGCGGGGGAGCAGTTCTTC. This gives the protein CASRPGLAGAGEQFF.

The chain links TRBV5-5 to TRBJ1-5; 8 bases agree with TRBD1. Per the germline V gene, CDR1 is SGHKS and CDR2 is YYEKEE (reference sequence). This CDR3 region has 16 residues. Trimming at V came to 4 bases and at J to 0 bases, leaving 6 bases not matched to a gene. CDR3 bases: TGTGCCAGCAGCCCTAGGACAGGGAATAGCAATCAGCCCCAGCATTTT. This translates into CASSPRTGNSNQPQHF.

The rearrangement links TRBV18 to TRBJ2-2; TRBD1 is a possible D gene (5 bases). From germline, CDR1 is KGHSH and CDR2 LQKENI. The CDR3 loop spans 13 amino acids. Trimming took off 3 bases at V and 7 bases at J, with 9 bases between the two ends. DNA for the CDR3: TGTGCCAGCTCACCTGACAGAAGCGGGGAGCTGTTTTTT. Translated: CASSPDRSGELFF. Full variable domain (missing parts from reference TRBV18 and TRBJ2-2): NAGVMQNPRHLVRRRGQEARLRCSPMKGHSHVYWYRQLPEEGLKFMVYLQKENIIDESGMPKERFSAEFPKEGPSILRIQQVVRGDSAAYFCASSPDRSGELFFGEGSRLTVL.

This chain joins TRBV21-1 and TRBJ1-5; the DNA was not used to check the table's D call, TRBD1. TRBV21-1 is a recognized pseudogene. CDR3 size: 17 residues. Here the CDR3 DNA reads TGTGCCAGCAGCAAAGAGATAAACTCAGGGAGCAATCAGCCCCAGCATTTT. Translating it yields CASSKEINSGSNQPQHF.

The chain combines TRBV29-1 with TRBJ1-1; perhaps TRBD1 as D (5 bases). The germline V gene has CDR1 SQVTM and CDR2 ANQGSEA. V lost 6 bases, J lost 4 bases, and 12 bases lay in between. The CDR3 length is 12 residues. The CDR3 is CSVSQGSTEAFF. DNA for the CDR3: TGCAGCGTCTCCCAGGGATCCACTGAAGCTTTCTTT.

This rearrangement joins TRBV6-1 to TRBJ1-1; perhaps TRBD1 as D (6 bases). CDR1 is MNHNS and CDR2 is SASEGT in the germline V gene. The CDR3 runs to 13 residues. Trimming left V 7 bases short and J 1 base short, with 10 bases between. The CDR3 DNA follows: TGTGCCAGCACCCGACAGGCGAACACTGAAGCTTTCTTT. Its translation: CASTRQANTEAFF.

V gene TRBV30 combines with J gene TRBJ1-2; D not certain. Trimming took 0 bases from V and 8 from J, leaving 10 bases between them. Germline lookup yields CDR1 GTSNPN and CDR2 SVGIG (reference sequence). CDR3 length equals 12 residues. CDR3 DNA: TGTGCCTGGAGTGTATCAAGGAGGGGCTACACCTTC. Protein sequence: CAWSVSRRGYTF.

The V and J genes are TRBV15 and TRBJ1-2; D is unclear. The V and J ends lost 0 bases and 4 bases respectively, with 9 bases between them. The germline CDR1 and CDR2 sequences are LNHNV and YYDKDF (reference sequence). This CDR3 spans 14 amino acids. CDR3 sequence (DNA): TGTGCCACCAGCAGAGATGTAGCGGCCTATGGCTACACCTTC. Its protein product is CATSRDVAAYGYTF. Complete variable domain (other parts from reference TRBV15 and TRBJ1-2): DAMVIQNPRYQVTQFGKPVTLSCSQTLNHNVMYWYQQKSSQAPKLLFHYYDKDFNNEADTPDNFQSRRPNTSFCFLDIRSPGLGDTAMYLCATSRDVAAYGYTFGSGTRLTVV.

V gene TRBV5-8 combines with J gene TRBJ1-5; D is undetermined. The CDR3 extends over 14 amino acids. Between the trimmed V and J ends, which lost 0 bases and 5 bases, there was a span of 9 bases. CDR1 is SGHTS and CDR2 is YDEGEE in the germline V gene. The CDR3 sequence: CASSLDGADQPQHF. Written as DNA, the CDR3 is TGTGCCAGCAGCTTGGATGGCGCGGATCAGCCCCAGCATTTT.

This rearrangement joins TRBV5-1 to TRBJ2-2, with 7 bases that match TRBD2. Germline V lookup: CDR1 SGHRS, CDR2 YFSETQ. Trimming took 3 bases from V and 5 from J; bases not matched to a gene: 13. This CDR3 is 17 amino acids long. The CDR3 DNA reads as TGCGCCAGCAGCTCGTCCTTGGGGGGGAGGAGAACCGGGGAGCTGTTTTTT. It yields the protein CASSSSLGGRRTGELFF. The whole variable domain, filled in from reference TRBV5-1 and TRBJ2-2, reads KAGVTQTPRYLIKTRGQQVTLSCSPISGHRSVSWYQQTPGQGLQFLFEYFSETQRNKGNFPGRFSGRQFSNSRSEMNVSTLELGDSALYLCASSSSLGGRRTGELFFGEGSRLTVL.